This T cell receptor (beta chain) appears in the sequencing data of a study of cytomegalovirus exposure and HLA in healthy donors. PCR primers comprised 60 Vbeta and 13 Jbeta primers. Here immunoSEQ multiplex PCR was the method, and the copy in TCRdb shows in-frame clones only, minus some. The sample lists about 120,000 clones, 77% seen once, with 5.8% in the top ten. Material for sequencing was PBMCs. The TCR sequence derives from a man between 18 and 35 years old in good health and CMV-seropositive.

The CDR3 sequence: CASSTGTGRGSPLHF. The CDR3 DNA follows: TGTGCCAGTAGTACCGGGACAGGGAGGGGTTCACCCCTCCACTTT. The chain carries TRBV19 and TRBJ1-6; 9 nucleotides agree with TRBD1. The germline CDR1 and CDR2 sequences are LNHDA and SQIVND (reference sequence). J gave up 9 bases and V 4 bases, and 7 bases lay outside the gene matches. The CDR3 length is 15 residues. The full variable domain, its missing parts supplied by reference TRBV19 and TRBJ1-6, is DGGITQSPKYLFRKEGQNVTLSCEQNLNHDAMYWYRQDPGQGLRLIYYSQIVNDFQKGDIAEGYSVSREKKESFPLTVTSAQKNPTAFYLCASSTGTGRGSPLHFGNGTRLTVT.